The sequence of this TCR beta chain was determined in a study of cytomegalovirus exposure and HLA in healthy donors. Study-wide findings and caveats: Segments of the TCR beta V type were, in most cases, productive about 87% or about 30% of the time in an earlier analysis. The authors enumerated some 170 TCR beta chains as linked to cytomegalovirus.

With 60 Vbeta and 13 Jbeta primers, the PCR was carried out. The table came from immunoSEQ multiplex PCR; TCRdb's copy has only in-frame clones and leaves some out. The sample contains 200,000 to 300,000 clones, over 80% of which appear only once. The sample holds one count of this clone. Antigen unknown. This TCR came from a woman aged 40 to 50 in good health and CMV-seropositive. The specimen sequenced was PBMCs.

The CDR3 loop reads CSVVTGTNTEAFF. CDR3 DNA sequence: TGCAGCGTAGTGACAGGAACGAACACTGAAGCTTTCTTT. The rearrangement joins TRBV29-1 to TRBJ1-1; D perhaps matches TRBD1 (6 bases). Looked up from germline, CDR1 is SQVTM and CDR2 is ANQGSEA. This CDR3 comprises 13 residues. With 6 bases removed from V and 1 base from J, the gap between germline ends came to 12 bases.